The T cell receptor (beta chain) under discussion was sequenced for a study of Graves' ophthalmopathy and Graves' hyperthyroidism. Study-level findings and limits: Blood also harbored most expanded thyroid clonotypes above 0.001 frequency.

This clonotype appeared many times. The target antigen is unknown. RNA transcripts yielded amplified TCR beta CDR3 regions. In the first round, RT-PCR was carried out with HTBI primers, and a multiplex PCR formed the second round. TCRdb called the multiplex PCR reads again in MiXCR, with one record for every CDR3 protein. Of 150,000 or so distinct CDR3 sequences listed, 30% to 45% are singletons. Donors with ophthalmopathy: moderate-to-severe activity, CAS ≥3, NOSPECS ≥4, duration under 3 months. Clinicians diagnosed using symptoms, serum thyroxine, TRAb, thyroid ultrasound and orbital computed tomography. Input material: peripheral blood. This TCR came from a man aged 25-40 years with Graves' ophthalmopathy.

The CDR3 DNA is TGTGCCAGCAGCAAAGAGGAGAACACTGAAGCTTTCTTT. Translation: CASSKEENTEAFF. The rearrangement joins TRBV11-1 to TRBJ1-1; no definite D call. The V gene lost 5 bases and the J gene lost 1 base, with 8 bases spanning the gap. Germline V CDR1 and CDR2: SGHAT, FQDESV (reference sequence). The CDR3 is 13 residues long. The full variable domain, completed using reference TRBV11-1 and TRBJ1-1, is EAEVAQSPRYKITEKSQAVAFWCDPISGHATLYWYRQILGQGPELLVQFQDESVVDDSQLPKDRFSAERLKGVDSTLKIQPAELGDSAMYLCASSKEENTEAFFGQGTRLTVV.